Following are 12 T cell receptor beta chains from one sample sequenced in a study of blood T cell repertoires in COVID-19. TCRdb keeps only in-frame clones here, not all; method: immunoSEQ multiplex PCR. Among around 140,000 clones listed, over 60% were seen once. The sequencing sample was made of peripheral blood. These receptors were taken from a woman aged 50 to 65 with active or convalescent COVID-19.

The CDR3 DNA reads as TGTGCCAGTTCTCGCCAGGCGCTCTCTGGGGCCAACGTCCTGACTTTC. It encodes CASSRQALSGANVLTF. V usage is TRBV19 and J usage is TRBJ2-6, with no clear D. The CDR3 loop spans 16 amino acids. The V gene's germline CDR1 is LNHDA and CDR2 SQIVND (reference sequence). With 8 bases removed from V and 0 bases from J, the gap between germline ends came to 14 bases.

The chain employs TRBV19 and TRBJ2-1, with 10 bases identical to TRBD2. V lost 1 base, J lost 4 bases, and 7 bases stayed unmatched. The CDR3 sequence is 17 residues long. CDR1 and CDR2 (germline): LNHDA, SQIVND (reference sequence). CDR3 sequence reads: CASSIVLSGGEYNEQFF. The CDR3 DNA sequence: TGTGCCAGTAGTATAGTCTTAAGCGGGGGGGAGTACAATGAGCAGTTCTTC.

The CDR3 bases are TGTGCCAGCCACCGAGGGCGGACCAACAATGAGCAGTTCTTC. Its translation is CASHRGRTNNEQFF. The chain employs TRBV28 and TRBJ2-1, with D tentatively TRBD2 (5 bases). This CDR3 is built from 14 residues. Trimming took off 8 bases at V and 5 bases at J, with 16 bases between the two ends. In germline, CDR1 is MDHEN, CDR2 SYDVKM. Filled out from reference TRBV28 and TRBJ2-1, the complete variable domain reads DVKVTQSSRYLVKRTGEKVFLECVQDMDHENMFWYRQDPGLGLRLIYFSYDVKMKEKGDIPEGYSVSREKKERFSLILESASTNQTSMYLCASHRGRTNNEQFFGPGTRLTVL.

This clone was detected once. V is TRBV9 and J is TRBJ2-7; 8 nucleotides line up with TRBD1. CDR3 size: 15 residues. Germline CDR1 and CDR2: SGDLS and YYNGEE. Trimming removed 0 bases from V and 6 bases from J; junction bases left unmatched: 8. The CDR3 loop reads CASSVEGQGFSEQYF. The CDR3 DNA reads TGTGCCAGCAGCGTAGAAGGACAGGGATTTTCCGAGCAGTACTTC.

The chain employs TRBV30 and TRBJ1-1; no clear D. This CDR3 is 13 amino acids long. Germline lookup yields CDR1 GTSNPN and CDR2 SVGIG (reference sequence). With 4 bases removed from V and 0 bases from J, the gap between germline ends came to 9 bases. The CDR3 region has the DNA TGTGCCTGGAACGGGGTCATGAACACTGAAGCTTTCTTT. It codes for CAWNGVMNTEAFF.

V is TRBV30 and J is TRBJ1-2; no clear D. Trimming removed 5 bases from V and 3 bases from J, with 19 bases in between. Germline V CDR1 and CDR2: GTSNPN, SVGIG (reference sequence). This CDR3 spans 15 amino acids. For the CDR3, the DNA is TGTGCCTGGGGTGAAGACTTTATCGGGGACTATGGCTACACCTTC. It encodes CAWGEDFIGDYGYTF.

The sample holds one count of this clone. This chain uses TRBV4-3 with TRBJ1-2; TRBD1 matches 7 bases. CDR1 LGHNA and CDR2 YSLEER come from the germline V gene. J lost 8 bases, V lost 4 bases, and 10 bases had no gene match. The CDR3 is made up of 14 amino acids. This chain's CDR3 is CASSPRDSVGGYTF. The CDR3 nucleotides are TGCGCCAGCAGCCCCAGGGACAGTGTGGGCGGCTACACCTTC.

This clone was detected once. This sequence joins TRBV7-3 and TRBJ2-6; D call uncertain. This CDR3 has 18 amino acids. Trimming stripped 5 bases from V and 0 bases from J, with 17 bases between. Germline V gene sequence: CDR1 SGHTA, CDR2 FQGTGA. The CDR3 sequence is CASSRVPAGHSGANVLTF. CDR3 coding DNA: TGTGCCAGCAGCCGAGTTCCGGCAGGTCACTCTGGGGCCAACGTCCTGACTTTC.

This chain's CDR3 is CASSQSGNEKLFF. CDR3 coding DNA: TGCGCCAGCAGTCAATCCGGTAACGAAAAACTGTTTTTT. This chain joins TRBV23-1 and TRBJ1-4; D not resolved. TRBV23-1 is an open reading frame, and its role is uncertain. Trimming removed 0 bases at V and 8 bases at J, with 7 bases between. The CDR3 has 13 residues.

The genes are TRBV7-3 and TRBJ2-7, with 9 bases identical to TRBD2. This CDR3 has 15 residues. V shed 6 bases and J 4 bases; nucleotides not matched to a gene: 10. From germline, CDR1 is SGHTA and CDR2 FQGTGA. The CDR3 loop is CASRLEASGNYEQYF. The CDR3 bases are TGTGCCAGCAGATTAGAGGCTAGCGGGAATTACGAGCAGTACTTC.

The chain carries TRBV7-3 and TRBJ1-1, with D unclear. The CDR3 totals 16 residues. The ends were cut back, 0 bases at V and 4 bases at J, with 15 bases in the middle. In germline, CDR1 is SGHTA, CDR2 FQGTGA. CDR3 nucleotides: TGTGCCAGCAGCTTAACTGGTCCCGGTGCGGGCACTGAAGCTTTCTTT. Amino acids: CASSLTGPGAGTEAFF. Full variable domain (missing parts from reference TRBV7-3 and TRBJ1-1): GAGVSQTPSNKVTEKGKYVELRCDPISGHTALYWYRQSLGQGPEFLIYFQGTGAADDSGLPNDRFFAVRPEGSVSTLKIQRTERGDSAVYLCASSLTGPGAGTEAFFGQGTRLTVV.

This CDR3 reads CASSSQNSPLHF. The CDR3, as DNA: TGTGCCAGCAGTTCCCAAAATTCACCCCTCCACTTT. V gene TRBV6-5 combines with J gene TRBJ1-6; D not certain. Trimming took 4 bases from V and 7 from J, leaving 5 bases between them. In germline, CDR1 is MNHEY, CDR2 SVGAGI. The CDR3 runs 12 residues.